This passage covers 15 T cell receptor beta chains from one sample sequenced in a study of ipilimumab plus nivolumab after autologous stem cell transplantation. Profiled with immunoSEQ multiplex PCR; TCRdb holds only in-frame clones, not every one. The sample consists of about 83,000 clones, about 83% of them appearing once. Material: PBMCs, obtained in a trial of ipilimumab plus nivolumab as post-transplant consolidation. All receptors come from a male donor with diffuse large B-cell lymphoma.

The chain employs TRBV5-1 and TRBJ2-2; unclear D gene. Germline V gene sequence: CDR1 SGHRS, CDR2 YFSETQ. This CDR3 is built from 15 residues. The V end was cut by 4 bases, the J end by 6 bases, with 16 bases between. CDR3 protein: CASSVLDLSAGELFF. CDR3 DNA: TGCGCCAGCAGCGTTCTGGACCTCTCTGCCGGGGAGCTGTTTTTT.

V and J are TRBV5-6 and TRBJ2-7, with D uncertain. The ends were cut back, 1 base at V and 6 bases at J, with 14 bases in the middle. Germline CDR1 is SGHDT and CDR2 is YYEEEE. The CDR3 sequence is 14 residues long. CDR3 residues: CASSLYLVLSEQYF. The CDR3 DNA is TGTGCCAGCAGCTTGTACCTAGTTCTCTCCGAGCAGTACTTC.

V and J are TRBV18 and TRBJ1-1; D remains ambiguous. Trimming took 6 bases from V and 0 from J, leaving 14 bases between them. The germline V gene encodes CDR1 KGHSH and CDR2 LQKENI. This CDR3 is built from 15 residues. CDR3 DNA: TGTGCCAGCTCGCAAGCCCAGGAAATGAACACTGAAGCTTTCTTT. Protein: CASSQAQEMNTEAFF.

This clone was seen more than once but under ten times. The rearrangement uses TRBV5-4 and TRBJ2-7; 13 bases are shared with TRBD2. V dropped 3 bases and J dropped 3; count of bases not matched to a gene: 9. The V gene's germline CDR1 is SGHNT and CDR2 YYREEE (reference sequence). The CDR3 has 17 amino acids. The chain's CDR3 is CASSSGGLAGNFYEQYF. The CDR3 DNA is TGTGCCAGCAGCTCTGGGGGACTAGCGGGGAATTTCTACGAGCAGTACTTC.

This CDR3 is CASSWGAGEPQHF. The CDR3 nucleotides are TGTGCCAGCAGCTGGGGGGCAGGGGAGCCCCAGCATTTT. J is TRBJ1-5 and V is TRBV2, with a weak D call TRBD1 (6 bases). Germline V gene data show CDR1 as SNHLY and CDR2 as FYNNEI. V gave up 6 bases and J gave up 8 bases, with 14 bases separating them. The CDR3 sequence is 13 residues long.

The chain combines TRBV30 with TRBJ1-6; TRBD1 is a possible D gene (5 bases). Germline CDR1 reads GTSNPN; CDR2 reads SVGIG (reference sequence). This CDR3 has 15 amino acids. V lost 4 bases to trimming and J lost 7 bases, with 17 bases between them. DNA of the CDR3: TGTGCCTGGACCGGGGACGAGACATCGAATTCACCCCTCCACTTT. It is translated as CAWTGDETSNSPLHF.

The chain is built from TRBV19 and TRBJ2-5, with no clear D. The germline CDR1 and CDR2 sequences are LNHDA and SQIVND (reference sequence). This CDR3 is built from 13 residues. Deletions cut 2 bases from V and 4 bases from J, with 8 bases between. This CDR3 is CASSIIGGETQYF. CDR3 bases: TGTGCCAGTAGTATAATAGGCGGAGAGACCCAGTACTTC.

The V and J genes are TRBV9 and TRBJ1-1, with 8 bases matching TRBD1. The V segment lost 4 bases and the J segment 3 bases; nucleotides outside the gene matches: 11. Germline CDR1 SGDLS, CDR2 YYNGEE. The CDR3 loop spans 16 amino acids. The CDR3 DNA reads TGTGCCAGCAGCCTTACGGACAGGGCTCGCGACACTGAAGCTTTCTTT. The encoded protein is CASSLTDRARDTEAFF.

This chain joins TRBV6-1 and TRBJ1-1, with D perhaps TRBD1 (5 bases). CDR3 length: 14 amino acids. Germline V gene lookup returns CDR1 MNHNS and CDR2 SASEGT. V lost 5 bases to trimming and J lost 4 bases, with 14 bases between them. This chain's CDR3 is CASSQPGRGTEAFF. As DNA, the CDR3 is TGTGCCAGCAGTCAGCCGGGACGGGGCACTGAAGCTTTCTTT.

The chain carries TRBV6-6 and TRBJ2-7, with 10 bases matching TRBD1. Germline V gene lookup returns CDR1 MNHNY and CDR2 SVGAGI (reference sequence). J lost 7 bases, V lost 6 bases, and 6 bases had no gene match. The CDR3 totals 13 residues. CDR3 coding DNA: TGTGCCAGCAGAAAGACAGGGGGCGGGGAGCAGTACTTC. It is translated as CASRKTGGGEQYF.

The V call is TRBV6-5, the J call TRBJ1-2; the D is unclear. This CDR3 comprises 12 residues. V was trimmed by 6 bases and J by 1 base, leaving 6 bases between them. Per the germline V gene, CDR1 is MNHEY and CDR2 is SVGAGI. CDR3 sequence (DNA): TGTGCCAGCAGGGGAAATAACTATGGCTACACCTTC. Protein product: CASRGNNYGYTF.

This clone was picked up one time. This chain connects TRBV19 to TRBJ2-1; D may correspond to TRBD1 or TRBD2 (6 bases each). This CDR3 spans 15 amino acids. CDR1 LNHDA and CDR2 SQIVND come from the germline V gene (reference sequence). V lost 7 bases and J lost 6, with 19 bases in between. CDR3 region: CASTTPGGRSNEQFF. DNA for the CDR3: TGTGCCAGTACCACACCCGGGGGCCGTTCCAATGAGCAGTTCTTC. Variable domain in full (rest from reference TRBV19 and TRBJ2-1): DGGITQSPKYLFRKEGQNVTLSCEQNLNHDAMYWYRQDPGQGLRLIYYSQIVNDFQKGDIAEGYSVSREKKESFPLTVTSAQKNPTAFYLCASTTPGGRSNEQFFGPGTRLTVL.

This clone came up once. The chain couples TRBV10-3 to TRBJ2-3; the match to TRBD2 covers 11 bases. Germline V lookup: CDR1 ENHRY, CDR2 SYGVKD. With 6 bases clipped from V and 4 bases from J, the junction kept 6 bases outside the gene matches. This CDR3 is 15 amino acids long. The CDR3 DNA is TGTGCCATCAGCCGTAGCGGGGGGGCTGCAGATACGCAGTATTTT. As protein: CAISRSGGAADTQYF.

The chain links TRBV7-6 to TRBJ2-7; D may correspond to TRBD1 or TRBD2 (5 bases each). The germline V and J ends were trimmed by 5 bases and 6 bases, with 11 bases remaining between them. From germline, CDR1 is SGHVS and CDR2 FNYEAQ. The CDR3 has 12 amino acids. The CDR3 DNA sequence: TGTGCCAGCAGCCCGGGACGGTCCGAGCAGTACTTC. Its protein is CASSPGRSEQYF. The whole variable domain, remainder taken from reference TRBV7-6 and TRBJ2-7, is GAGVSQSPRYKVTKRGQDVALRCDPISGHVSLYWYRQALGQGPEFLTYFNYEAQQDKSGLPNDRFSAERPEGSISTLTIQRTEQRDSAMYRCASSPGRSEQYFGPGTRLTVT.

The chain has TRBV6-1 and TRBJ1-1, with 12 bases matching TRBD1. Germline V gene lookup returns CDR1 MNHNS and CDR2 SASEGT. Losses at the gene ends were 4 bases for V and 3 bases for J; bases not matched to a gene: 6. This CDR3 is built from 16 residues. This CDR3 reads CASSGGQGAMDTEAFF. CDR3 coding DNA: TGTGCCAGCAGTGGGGGACAGGGGGCTATGGACACTGAAGCTTTCTTT.